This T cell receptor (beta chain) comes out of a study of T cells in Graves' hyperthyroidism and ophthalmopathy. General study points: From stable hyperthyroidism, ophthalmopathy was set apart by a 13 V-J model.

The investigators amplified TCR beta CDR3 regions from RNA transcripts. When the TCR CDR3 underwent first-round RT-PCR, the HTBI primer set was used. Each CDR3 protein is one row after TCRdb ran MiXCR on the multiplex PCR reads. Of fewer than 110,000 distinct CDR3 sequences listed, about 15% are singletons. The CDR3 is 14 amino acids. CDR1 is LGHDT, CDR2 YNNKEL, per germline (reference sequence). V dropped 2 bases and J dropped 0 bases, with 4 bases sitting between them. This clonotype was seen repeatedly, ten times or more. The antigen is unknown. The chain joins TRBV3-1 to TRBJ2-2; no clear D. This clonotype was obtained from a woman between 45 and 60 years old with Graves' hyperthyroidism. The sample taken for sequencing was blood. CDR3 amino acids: CASSQSPNTGELFF. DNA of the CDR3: TGTGCCAGCAGCCAATCACCGAACACCGGGGAGCTGTTTTTT.